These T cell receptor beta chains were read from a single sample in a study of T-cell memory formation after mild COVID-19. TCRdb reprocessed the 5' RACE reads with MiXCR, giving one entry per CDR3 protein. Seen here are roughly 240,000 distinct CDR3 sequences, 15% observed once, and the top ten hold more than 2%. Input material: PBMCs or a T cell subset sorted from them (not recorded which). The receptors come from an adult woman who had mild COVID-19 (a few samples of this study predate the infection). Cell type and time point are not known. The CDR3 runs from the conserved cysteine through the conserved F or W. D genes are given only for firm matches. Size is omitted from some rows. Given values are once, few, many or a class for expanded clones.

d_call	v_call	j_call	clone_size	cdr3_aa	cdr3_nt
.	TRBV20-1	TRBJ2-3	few	CSVGSSTDTQYF	TGCAGTGTTGGATCCAGCACAGATACGCAGTATTTT
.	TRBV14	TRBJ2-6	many	CASSLWGPPGANVLTF	TGTGCCAGCAGCCTTTGGGGTCCCCCTGGGGCCAACGTCCTGACTTTC
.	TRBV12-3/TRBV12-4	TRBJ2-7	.	CASRGRLGGSSSYEQYF	TGTGCCAGCCGAGGAAGATTGGGGGGCTCTAGCTCTTACGAGCAGTACTTC
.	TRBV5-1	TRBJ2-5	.	CASSSLRASPGETQYF	TGCGCCAGCAGCTCCCTCCGGGCATCCCCGGGAGAGACCCAGTACTTC
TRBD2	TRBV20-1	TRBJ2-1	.	CSANRLAGGNNEQFF	TGCAGTGCCAATAGACTAGCGGGAGGGAACAATGAGCAGTTCTTC
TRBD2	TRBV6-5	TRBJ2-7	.	CASSRGGSGSSYEQYF	TGTGCCAGCAGCCGTGGTGGGAGCGGGAGCTCCTACGAGCAGTACTTC
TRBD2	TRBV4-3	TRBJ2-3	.	CASREWASGRAGADTQYF	TGCGCCAGCAGGGAGTGGGCTAGCGGGAGGGCCGGGGCCGATACGCAGTATTTT
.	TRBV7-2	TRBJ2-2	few	CASSLAPFANTGELFF	TGTGCCAGCAGCTTAGCTCCTTTCGCGAACACCGGGGAGCTGTTTTTT
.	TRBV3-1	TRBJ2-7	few	CASSHGNRPIYEQYF	TGTGCCAGCAGCCACGGGAACAGGCCAATCTACGAGCAGTACTTC
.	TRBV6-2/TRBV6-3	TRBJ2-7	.	CASRGHEQYF	TGTGCCAGCAGGGGACACGAGCAGTACTTC
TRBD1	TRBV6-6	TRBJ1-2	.	CATATGTADGYTF	TGTGCCACCGCCACCGGGACAGCCGATGGCTACACCTTC
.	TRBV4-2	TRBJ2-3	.	CASSQSVWGTDTQYF	TGTGCCAGCAGCCAAAGCGTTTGGGGCACAGATACGCAGTATTTT
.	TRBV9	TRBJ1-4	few	CASSVGGVANEKLFF	TGTGCCAGCAGCGTAGGAGGAGTAGCTAATGAAAAACTGTTTTTT
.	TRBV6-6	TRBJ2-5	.	CASSSDYPKETQYF	TGTGCCAGCAGTTCGGACTACCCCAAAGAGACCCAGTACTTC
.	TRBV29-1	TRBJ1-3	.	CSAAGFSGNTIYF	TGCAGCGCCGCGGGATTCTCTGGAAACACCATATATTTT
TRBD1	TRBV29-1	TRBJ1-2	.	CSAARTGGGDGYTF	TGCAGCGCCGCCAGGACAGGGGGAGGTGATGGCTACACCTTC
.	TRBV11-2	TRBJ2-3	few	CASRQASTDTQYF	TGTGCCAGCAGGCAGGCGAGCACAGATACGCAGTATTTT
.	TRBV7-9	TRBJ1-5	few	CASSLEMGNSNQPQHF	TGTGCCAGCAGCTTAGAAATGGGGAATAGCAATCAGCCCCAGCATTTT
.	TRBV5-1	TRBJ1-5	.	CASSLKAETEYSNQPQHF	TGCGCCAGCAGCTTGAAAGCGGAAACCGAATATAGCAATCAGCCCCAGCATTTT
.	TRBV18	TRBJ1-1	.	CASSHPGPNTEAFF	TGTGCCAGCTCACACCCAGGACCGAACACTGAAGCTTTCTTT
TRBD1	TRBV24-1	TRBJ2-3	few	CATSDDGTARLTDTQYF	TGTGCCACCAGCGATGATGGGACAGCCAGGCTCACAGATACGCAGTATTTT
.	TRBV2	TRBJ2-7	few	CASSNRGLVSHEQYF	TGTGCCAGCAGTAACAGGGGACTAGTCTCCCACGAGCAGTACTTC
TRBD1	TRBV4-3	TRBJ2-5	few	CASSQTGGIETQYF	TGCGCCAGCAGCCAGACAGGGGGCATCGAGACCCAGTACTTC
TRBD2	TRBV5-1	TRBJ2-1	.	CASSLEKGSGAPSYNEQFF	TGCGCCAGCAGCTTGGAAAAGGGTAGCGGGGCGCCTTCCTACAATGAGCAGTTCTTC
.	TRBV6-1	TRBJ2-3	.	CASKPPGWGYSTDTQYF	TGTGCCAGCAAACCCCCGGGGTGGGGATACAGCACAGATACGCAGTATTTT
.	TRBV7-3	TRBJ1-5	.	CASSLGGDPGQPQHF	TGTGCCAGCAGCTTAGGGGGGGACCCGGGGCAGCCCCAGCATTTT
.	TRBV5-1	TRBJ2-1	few	CASSEAGIKNNEQFF	TGCGCCAGCAGCGAAGCGGGTATAAAAAACAATGAGCAGTTCTTC
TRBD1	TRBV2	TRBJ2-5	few	CASRVDRARETQYF	TGTGCCAGCAGAGTCGACAGGGCCCGCGAGACCCAGTACTTC
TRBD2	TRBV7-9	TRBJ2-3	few	CASTRLAGGPDTQYF	TGTGCCAGCACACGACTAGCGGGAGGGCCGGATACGCAGTATTTT
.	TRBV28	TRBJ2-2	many	CASFYSGLLNTGELFF	TGTGCCAGTTTTTACTCCGGGCTACTCAACACCGGGGAGCTGTTTTTT
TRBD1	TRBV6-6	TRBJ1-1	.	CASSEGAIGEAFF	TGTGCCAGCAGTGAGGGGGCAATTGGAGAAGCTTTCTTT
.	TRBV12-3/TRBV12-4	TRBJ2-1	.	CASSFLGVNEQFF	TGTGCCAGCAGTTTTCTGGGGGTAAATGAGCAGTTCTTC
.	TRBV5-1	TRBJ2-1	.	CASSLGQGPNNEQFF	TGCGCCAGCAGCTTGGGGCAGGGGCCTAACAATGAGCAGTTCTTC
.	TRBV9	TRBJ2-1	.	CASSGKQGTVSSYNEQFF	TGTGCCAGCAGCGGAAAACAGGGGACTGTGAGCTCCTACAATGAGCAGTTCTTC
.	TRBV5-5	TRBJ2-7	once	CASSPMASYEQYF	TGTGCCAGCAGCCCCATGGCCTCCTACGAGCAGTACTTC
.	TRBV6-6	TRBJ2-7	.	CASQKGVSYEQYF	TGTGCCAGCCAGAAGGGGGTTAGCTACGAGCAGTACTTC
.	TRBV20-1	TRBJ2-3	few	CSAPRRGSTDTQYF	TGCAGTGCTCCCCGACGGGGAAGCACAGATACGCAGTATTTT
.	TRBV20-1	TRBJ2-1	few	CSARGGQLAYADNEQFF	TGCAGTGCTAGAGGGGGCCAATTAGCCTACGCGGACAATGAGCAGTTCTTC
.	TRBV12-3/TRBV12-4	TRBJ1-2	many	CASSLDLRANYGYTF	TGTGCCAGCAGTTTAGATCTCCGAGCTAACTATGGCTACACCTTC
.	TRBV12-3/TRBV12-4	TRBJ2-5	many	CASSQVGETQYF	TGTGCCAGCAGCCAAGTAGGGGAGACCCAGTACTTC
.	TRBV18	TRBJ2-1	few	CASSPRRNEQFF	TGTGCCAGCTCACCCCGTAGGAATGAGCAGTTCTTC